This paragraph reports one TCR beta chain. This specimen comes from a study of T-cell reconstitution after alpha-beta-depleted transplantation in children. It was with unique molecular identifiers that the TCRbeta library was prepared. One entry per CDR3 protein results from TCRdb running MiXCR on the PCR reads. The repertoire includes about 210,000 distinct CDR3 sequences, about a sixth of them detected once, and about 45% sits in the top ten. The germline V gene has CDR1 LGHNA and CDR2 YSLEER. Trimming took 0 bases from V and 6 from J, leaving 29 bases between them. The CDR3 extends over 20 amino acids.

Material: PBMCs, mostly from graft donor cells, obtained 360 days after TCRalphabeta/CD19-depleted stem cell transplant. The rearrangement links TRBV4-3 to TRBJ2-5, with D perhaps matching TRBD1 (6 bases). The sequence was obtained from a male patient under 10 years old who had a stem cell transplant for acute lymphoblastic leukemia, so the T cells may come from the graft donor. The chain's CDR3 is CASSQDYQQGWGSTVKTQYF. The CDR3 DNA sequence: TGCGCCAGCAGCCAAGATTACCAACAGGGATGGGGGAGTACGGTGAAGACCCAGTACTTC.